The 13 T cell receptor beta chains listed next were all sequenced from one sample in a study of blood T cell repertoires in COVID-19. TCRdb keeps only in-frame clones here, not all; method: immunoSEQ multiplex PCR. The table has 250,000 to 300,000 clones, roughly nine tenths seen once. The sample was peripheral blood. These receptors all stem from a woman aged 25 to 39 with COVID-19, enrolled during active disease.

CDR3 protein: CASSEFTGEKLFF. Here the CDR3 DNA reads TGTGCCAGCAGTGAATTTACAGGGGAAAAACTGTTTTTT. J is TRBJ1-4 and V is TRBV6-1, with a weak D call TRBD1 (6 bases). The V end was cut by 2 bases, the J end by 8 bases, with 9 bases between. Germline V lookup: CDR1 MNHNS, CDR2 SASEGT. There are 13 residues in the CDR3.

This sequence joins TRBV11-2 and TRBJ1-3; the match to TRBD1 covers 7 bases. The trim removed 10 bases at V and 6 bases at J, leaving 9 bases unmatched. The germline V gene encodes CDR1 SGHAT and CDR2 FQNNGV. The CDR3 loop spans 13 amino acids. The CDR3 DNA reads TGTGCCATCACAGGGGAGCGCGTAAACACCATATATTTT. Translated: CAITGERVNTIYF.

The genes are TRBV30 and TRBJ1-5; 7 nucleotides align to TRBD1. The V segment lost 2 bases and the J segment 7 bases; nucleotides outside the gene matches: 8. Germline values: CDR1 GTSNPN, CDR2 SVGIG (reference sequence). This CDR3 has 14 residues. The CDR3 protein is CAWSTRDSWQPQHF. DNA for the CDR3: TGTGCCTGGAGTACCCGGGACAGTTGGCAGCCCCAGCATTTT.

The chain links TRBV27 to TRBJ1-6; 7 bases align to TRBD1. J was trimmed by 6 bases and V by 9 bases; bases with no gene match: 14. Germline loops: CDR1 MNHEY, CDR2 SMNVEV (reference sequence). The CDR3 runs 16 residues. The CDR3 loop reads CARQGQPLLGNSPLHF. The CDR3 region has the DNA TGTGCCAGACAGGGACAGCCTTTACTGGGTAATTCACCCCTCCACTTT.

The chain links TRBV21-1 to TRBJ2-7; TRBD2, as called in the table, went unchecked against the DNA. TRBV21-1 is a pseudogene segment. CDR3 length: 15 amino acids. The CDR3 spells CASSKGHPRFYEQYF. CDR3 sequence (DNA): TGTGCCAGCAGCAAAGGGCACCCTAGGTTCTACGAGCAGTACTTC.

The V and J genes are TRBV5-1 and TRBJ1-4; 7 positions agree with TRBD1. CDR1 and CDR2 from the germline V gene are SGHRS and YFSETQ. Trimming took 4 bases from V and 2 from J; bases not matched to a gene: 5. There are 15 residues in the CDR3. CDR3 in amino acids: CASSGGTETNEKLFF. CDR3 DNA: TGCGCCAGCAGCGGGGGGACAGAGACTAATGAAAAACTGTTTTTT.

Only one count was recorded for this clone. The chain joins TRBV18 to TRBJ1-2; 9 positions match TRBD1. J lost 2 bases, V lost 3 bases, and 4 bases had no gene match. The length of the CDR3 is 15 residues. Looked up from germline, CDR1 is KGHSH and CDR2 is LQKENI. The CDR3 here is CASSPGQGVNYGYTF. As DNA, the CDR3 is TGTGCCAGCTCACCGGGACAGGGAGTCAACTATGGCTACACCTTC.

This CDR3 is CATPPDRGTNSPLHF. In DNA, the CDR3 is TGCGCCACCCCCCCGGACAGGGGTACGAATTCACCCCTCCACTTT. This chain links TRBV10-1 with TRBJ1-6; 9 bases are shared with TRBD1. V shed 10 bases and J 7 bases; nucleotides not matched to a gene: 11. Germline CDR1 is WNHNN and CDR2 is SYGVQD (reference sequence). The CDR3 runs to 15 residues.

The chain employs TRBV27 and TRBJ2-1, with D possibly matching TRBD2 (6 bases). V was cut by 5 bases and J by 7 bases, with 21 bases left in between. Germline-derived CDR1 and CDR2 are MNHEY and SMNVEV (reference sequence). The CDR3 contains 16 residues. The CDR3 DNA follows: TGTGCCAGCAGTCTTTTGGGGGGATTGGAGTTTAATGAGCAGTTCTTC. Encoded protein: CASSLLGGLEFNEQFF.

The gene calls are TRBV2 and TRBJ1-5; 8 nucleotides match TRBD1. There are 13 residues in the CDR3. Trimming removed 8 bases from V and 7 bases from J; junction bases left unmatched: 7. Per the germline V gene, CDR1 is SNHLY and CDR2 is FYNNEI. CDR3 in amino acids: CASQDRGRQPQHF. The CDR3 region has the DNA TGTGCCAGCCAAGACAGGGGCAGACAGCCCCAGCATTTT. The full variable domain, rest sourced from reference TRBV2 and TRBJ1-5, is EPEVTQTPSHQVTQMGQEVILRCVPISNHLYFYWYRQILGQKVEFLVSFYNNEISEKSEIFDDQFSVERPDGSNFTLKIRSTKLEDSAMYFCASQDRGRQPQHFGDGTRLSIL.

The chain couples TRBV10-3 to TRBJ1-1; D might be TRBD1 (6 bases). CDR1 is ENHRY, CDR2 SYGVKD, per germline. With 7 bases removed from V and 4 bases from J, the gap between germline ends came to 13 bases. This CDR3 spans 13 amino acids. Here the CDR3 reads CAIMEGEGTEAFF. Here the CDR3 DNA reads TGTGCCATCATGGAGGGGGAGGGCACTGAAGCTTTCTTT.

This clone was seen ten or more times. The chain uses TRBV7-9 and TRBJ2-5, with D maybe TRBD2 (6 bases). Germline CDR1 and CDR2: SEHNR and FQNEAQ (reference sequence). Trimming pared 3 bases from V and 4 bases from J, leaving 6 bases between. This CDR3 is built from 12 residues. The CDR3 loop is CASSFGGETQYF. CDR3 nucleotide sequence: TGTGCCAGCAGCTTCGGGGGAGAGACCCAGTACTTC.

The chain employs TRBV5-4 and TRBJ2-7; the match to TRBD1 covers 7 bases. CDR3 length equals 16 residues. With 3 bases clipped from V and 0 bases from J, the junction kept 9 bases outside the gene matches. Germline assignment: CDR1 SGHNT and CDR2 YYREEE (reference sequence). DNA of the CDR3: TGTGCCAGCAGCTCGGACAGGTCGAAGGGCTCCTACGAGCAGTACTTC. Encoded protein: CASSSDRSKGSYEQYF.